This record concerns one T cell receptor beta chain sequence. The antigen is not known. Looked up from germline, CDR1 is MDHEN and CDR2 is SYDVKM. The junction had 16 bases not matched to a gene; V was cut back by 10 bases and J by 3 bases. This CDR3 is 16 amino acids long. The data were taken from a study of cytomegalovirus exposure and HLA in healthy donors. The PCR was carried out with 60 Vbeta primers and 13 Jbeta primers. TCRdb's table, derived via immunoSEQ multiplex PCR, lists solely in-frame clones and lacks some. The sample includes approximately 150,000 clones, over 75% seen only once; the top ten take 5% to 6.5%. Whole-study findings and limits: Researchers reported in a later analysis that a missense DCLRE1C variant was tied to TCR beta V- and J-gene trimming.

This receptor was taken from a man younger than 45 in good health and CMV-seropositive. Sequenced: PBMCs. The chain recombines TRBV28 with TRBJ2-7; TRBD2 agrees at 9 bases. The CDR3 sequence is CATKFPETSGLYEQYF. For the CDR3, the DNA is TGTGCCACAAAATTCCCGGAGACTAGCGGCCTCTACGAGCAGTACTTC.